The 9 T cell receptor beta chains below come from one sample, sequenced in a study of T cells in Graves' hyperthyroidism and ophthalmopathy. RNA transcripts served as the template for amplifying TCR beta CDR3 regions. A set of HTBI primers served as the primers for a first-round RT-PCR of the TCR CDR3. TCRdb called the multiplex PCR reads again in MiXCR, with one record for every CDR3 protein. The sample carries 300,000 to 350,000 distinct CDR3 sequences, roughly 20% recorded once. The specimen was blood. Source of these receptors: a middle-aged woman with Graves' ophthalmopathy.

This clonotype was picked up many times. The genes are TRBV6-1 and TRBJ2-2; the D is unclear. This CDR3 is 13 amino acids long. Germline CDR1 and CDR2: MNHNS and SASEGT. V was shortened by 6 bases and J by 6 bases, with 11 bases between the two germline ends. The CDR3 loop is CASRPTGSGELFF. CDR3 sequence (DNA): TGTGCCAGCAGACCCACCGGTTCCGGGGAGCTGTTTTTT.

This clonotype has a count of ten or more. The chain combines TRBV19 with TRBJ2-6; no firm D call. The CDR3 loop spans 15 amino acids. Germline-derived CDR1 and CDR2 are LNHDA and SQIVND (reference sequence). The V end was cut by 10 bases, the J end by 2 bases, with 15 bases between. CDR3 coding DNA: TGTGCCACTCAGGACCGGCGGACTGGGGCCAACGTCCTGACTTTC. This translates into CATQDRRTGANVLTF.

This clonotype was observed many times. The V gene is TRBV7-4, the J gene TRBJ1-1, with D perhaps matching TRBD1 (6 bases). Trimming pared 1 base from V and 1 base from J, leaving 25 bases between. Germline V gene lookup returns CDR1 SGHVT and CDR2 SQSDAQ. The CDR3 extends over 20 amino acids. DNA for the CDR3: TGTGCCAGCAGCTTAGGCTGGATCGCGTCGGCCGGACAGAGGAACACTGAAGCTTTCTTT. Translated, it gives CASSLGWIASAGQRNTEAFF.

This clonotype was counted ten times or more. The rearrangement joins TRBV6-1 to TRBJ2-7; D unresolved. The CDR3 length is 13 residues. From germline, CDR1 is MNHNS and CDR2 SASEGT. Trimming pared 1 base from V and 0 bases from J, leaving 4 bases between. The CDR3 loop reads CASSEVYSYEQYF. CDR3 nucleotides: TGTGCCAGCAGTGAAGTGTACTCCTACGAGCAGTACTTC.

This clonotype appeared many times. The chain is built from TRBV27 and TRBJ2-7; D tentatively reads TRBD1 or TRBD2 (7 bases each). Trimming removed 5 bases at V and 2 bases at J, with 16 bases between. Per germline, CDR1 MNHEY and CDR2 SMNVEV (reference sequence). This CDR3 contains 15 residues. The CDR3 DNA sequence: TGTGCCAGCAGTAGAACAGCGGGACAGCCCTACGAGCAGTACTTC. Translation gives CASSRTAGQPYEQYF.

This clonotype was detected many times. The chain employs TRBV3-1 and TRBJ1-1, with a weak D call TRBD1 (5 bases). The CDR3 extends over 14 amino acids. Germline-derived CDR1 and CDR2 are LGHDT and YNNKEL (reference sequence). The V end lost 4 bases, the J end lost 4 bases, and 13 bases lay between the germline ends. The CDR3 is CASSPDSSGTEAFF. The CDR3 DNA sequence: TGTGCCAGCAGCCCAGACAGTTCGGGCACTGAAGCTTTCTTT.

This clonotype was detected many times. The CDR3 DNA follows: TGTGCCAGCAGAACGGGATCACATAGCTCCTACGAGCAGTACTTC. Its translation is CASRTGSHSSYEQYF. The chain links TRBV28 to TRBJ2-7, with D maybe TRBD2 (5 bases). Germline-derived CDR1 and CDR2 are MDHEN and SYDVKM. The V end was cut by 6 bases, the J end by 0 bases, with 15 bases between. The CDR3 extends over 15 amino acids.

As regards this clonotype: A much larger clonotype is one base distant, so this may be a read error. The chain employs TRBV30 and TRBJ2-2, with 11 positions matching TRBD2. The CDR3 covers 18 residues. Germline lookup yields CDR1 GTSNPN and CDR2 SVGIG (reference sequence). V dropped 3 bases and J dropped 2; count of bases not matched to a gene: 11. CDR3 coding DNA: TGTGCCTGGAGACAGCCGTCTAGCGGGAGGCTAAACACCGGGGAGCTGTTTTTT. Translating gives CAWRQPSSGRLNTGELFF.

This clonotype was detected ten times or more. V usage is TRBV6-2 or TRBV6-3 and J usage is TRBJ2-4; 8 positions agree with TRBD2. V shed 3 bases and J 4 bases; nucleotides not matched to a gene: 14. Germline values: CDR1 MNHEY, CDR2 SVGEGT. The CDR3 is 18 amino acids. In nucleotides, the CDR3 is TGTGCCAGCAGTTATGATCGGTTTAGCGGGAAGCTGAAAAACATTCAGTACTTC. This sequence encodes CASSYDRFSGKLKNIQYF.